Given below is one T cell receptor (beta chain) in context. PCR was performed using 60 Vbeta and 13 Jbeta primers. Repertoires were generated with immunoSEQ multiplex PCR, while TCRdb's copy carries only in-frame clones and drops some. The data hold some 150,000 clones, with 60% to 80% observed a single time. Germline CDR1 and CDR2: LGHNA and YNFKEQ. The ends were cut back, 6 bases at V and 2 bases at J, with 13 bases in the middle. CDR3 length: 14 residues. These data belong to a study of cytomegalovirus exposure and HLA in healthy donors. The J gene is TRBJ1-2, the V gene TRBV4-2; TRBD1 is a possible D gene (5 bases). This clonotype was sampled from a male donor in good health and CMV-seronegative. The specimen was PBMCs. The CDR3 is CASSEGEGNYGYTF. CDR3 sequence (DNA): TGTGCCAGCAGTGAAGGGGAAGGCAACTATGGCTACACCTTC.